Only a few counts were recorded for the clone carrying this T cell receptor (beta chain). Its antigen is as yet unknown. This record comes from a study of T-cell memory formation after mild COVID-19. Across the study: The TCR clusters were mostly specific to one donor. Whole-study results and caveats: Largely, contracting CD4+ clones fell within CM and EM, and contracting CD8+ clones within EMRA.

The CDR3 sequence is 15 residues long. Germline V gives CDR1 LGHNA, CDR2 YNFKEQ. Trimming left V 0 bases short and J 1 base short, with 8 bases between. Employing constant-segment primers, 5'RACE generated TCR alpha and TCR beta cDNA libraries bearing sample barcodes and UMIs. Via MiXCR, TCRdb re-called the 5' RACE reads, giving one row per CDR3 protein. The table has about 81,000 distinct CDR3 sequences, roughly 25% seen once. Material: PBMCs or a T cell subset sorted from them (not recorded which). The receptor was derived from a man younger than 35 who had mild COVID-19 (a few samples of this study predate the infection). Cell type and time point are not known. The V gene is TRBV4-2, the J gene TRBJ2-3; D is possibly TRBD2 (6 bases). CDR3 residues: CASSQEGGGTDTQYF. CDR3 DNA sequence: TGTGCCAGCAGCCAAGAAGGCGGGGGCACAGATACGCAGTATTTT.